These 15 T cell receptor beta chains came from one sample sequenced in a study of spatial heterogeneity in lung cancer. Each CDR3 protein gets one entry after TCRdb re-called the 5' RACE reads with MiXCR. The sample consists of 110,000 or so distinct CDR3 sequences, 11% of them appearing once. As for time point: blood at routine non-recurrence follow-up after resection. The source material was PBMCs, sampled at follow-up. The receptors were sampled from a female donor with early-stage non-small cell lung cancer.

This clonotype was seen only a few times. This chain uses TRBV9 with TRBJ2-3; D gene unclear. The CDR3 runs to 15 residues. CDR1 and CDR2 from the germline V gene are SGDLS and YYNGEE. Deletions cut 0 bases from V and 2 bases from J, with 10 bases between. The chain's CDR3 is CASSVDSLYTDTQYF. The DNA of the CDR3 is TGTGCCAGCAGCGTAGACTCCTTGTACACAGATACGCAGTATTTT.

This chain connects TRBV11-2 to TRBJ1-4; D might be TRBD1 (6 bases). Germline lookup yields CDR1 SGHAT and CDR2 FQNNGV. The V and J ends lost 3 bases and 13 bases respectively, with 18 bases between them. The CDR3 spans 14 residues. CDR3 bases: TGTGCCAGCAGCTTTCGCCTTCAGGGGAGTTTACTGTTTTTT. Protein product: CASSFRLQGSLLFF. The full variable domain, its missing parts supplied by reference TRBV11-2 and TRBJ1-4, is EAGVAQSPRYKIIEKRQSVAFWCNPISGHATLYWYQQILGQGPKLLIQFQNNGVVDDSQLPKDRFSAERLKGVDSTLKIQPAKLEDSAVYLCASSFRLQGSLLFFGSGTQLSVL.

This clonotype was observed many times. CDR3 sequence: CASSQELGHKAEAFF. The CDR3 DNA sequence: TGTGCCAGCAGCCAAGAGTTGGGGCATAAGGCTGAAGCTTTCTTT. The chain uses TRBV3-1 and TRBJ1-1, with D possibly matching TRBD1 (5 bases). Germline CDR1 reads LGHDT; CDR2 reads YNNKEL (reference sequence). CDR3 size: 15 residues. Deletions cut 0 bases from V and 6 bases from J, with 14 bases between.

The chain recombines TRBV28 with TRBJ2-7; no clear D gene. Per the germline V gene, CDR1 is MDHEN and CDR2 is SYDVKM. Trimming removed 5 bases from V and 2 bases from J, with 16 bases in between. CDR3 length: 15 amino acids. This chain's CDR3 is CASSGFPHTTYEQYF. CDR3 nucleotides: TGTGCCAGCAGTGGGTTCCCTCACACCACCTACGAGCAGTACTTC.

This sequence joins TRBV11-3 and TRBJ1-1, with D perhaps matching TRBD1 (5 bases). Trimming pared 1 base from V and 4 bases from J, leaving 7 bases between. The length of the CDR3 is 13 residues. Germline lookup yields CDR1 SGHNT and CDR2 YENEEA. The CDR3 loop is CASSLGQLTEAFF. The CDR3 bases are TGTGCCAGCAGCTTAGGACAGCTCACTGAAGCTTTCTTT.

CDR3 sequence reads: CASSVVSGNTEAFF. In DNA, the CDR3 is TGTGCCAGCAGTGTCGTTTCGGGGAACACTGAAGCTTTCTTT. This rearrangement joins TRBV6-1 to TRBJ1-1; D unclear. The CDR3 is 14 amino acids. Per the germline V gene, CDR1 is MNHNS and CDR2 is SASEGT. Trimming pared 4 bases from V and 1 base from J, leaving 10 bases between.

DNA of the CDR3: TGTGCCAGCAGTCGACAGGGGGTCACTTATCAGGGCTACACCTTC. Encoded protein: CASSRQGVTYQGYTF. V is TRBV28 and J is TRBJ1-2; 9 bases fit TRBD1. V lost 5 bases to trimming and J lost 8 bases; unmatched junction nucleotides: 12. Germline CDR1 and CDR2: MDHEN and SYDVKM. The CDR3 runs 15 residues.

The chain couples TRBV4-2 to TRBJ2-3; 11 bases agree with TRBD2. This CDR3 is built from 18 residues. V shed 0 bases, J shed 4 bases, and the junction held 9 bases outside the gene matches. Per germline, CDR1 LGHNA and CDR2 YNFKEQ. The CDR3 loop reads CASSQESRLAGGADTQYF. CDR3 nucleotides: TGTGCCAGCAGCCAAGAGAGTAGGCTAGCGGGAGGCGCAGATACGCAGTATTTT.

The chain carries TRBV29-1 and TRBJ2-1; no reliable D call. The CDR3 consists of 15 residues. Looked up from germline, CDR1 is SQVTM and CDR2 is ANQGSEA. V was trimmed by 6 bases and J by 4 bases, leaving 19 bases between them. CDR3 in DNA: TGCAGCGTCCCCGGGTATAGAGGCCCATACAATGAGCAGTTCTTC. Its translation is CSVPGYRGPYNEQFF.

This clonotype was counted many times. V and J are TRBV20-1 and TRBJ2-7, with TRBD2 matching over 9 bases. After removal of 6 bases from V and 2 bases from J, the junction contained 11 bases not matched to a gene. This CDR3 spans 15 amino acids. The germline V gene encodes CDR1 DFQATT and CDR2 SNEGSKA (reference sequence). In DNA, the CDR3 is TGCAGTGCCCTTCGACCGACTAGCGGTACCTACGAGCAGTACTTC. It translates to CSALRPTSGTYEQYF.

The chain joins TRBV7-2 to TRBJ2-4; 11 bases line up with TRBD2. The CDR3 loop spans 16 amino acids. Germline V CDR1 and CDR2: SGHTA, FQGNSA. V gave up 2 bases and J gave up 7 bases; unmatched junction bases: 7. The CDR3 DNA reads as TGTGCCAGCAGCTTAAATCCTAGCGGGGGGCGGAACATTCAGTACTTC. Translating it yields CASSLNPSGGRNIQYF. The full variable domain, with the rest looked up from reference TRBV7-2 and TRBJ2-4, is GAGVSQSPSNKVTEKGKDVELRCDPISGHTALYWYRQSLGQGLEFLIYFQGNSAPDKSGLPSDRFSAERTGGSVSTLTIQRTQQEDSAVYLCASSLNPSGGRNIQYFGAGTRLSVL.

The J gene is TRBJ2-7, the V gene TRBV28; TRBD1 matches 8 bases. Germline V gives CDR1 MDHEN, CDR2 SYDVKM. J lost 2 bases, V lost 8 bases, and 8 bases had no gene match. CDR3 length equals 14 residues. The DNA of the CDR3 is TGTGCCAGCCGGGACAGGCGAGGAGCCTACGAGCAGTACTTC. Translated: CASRDRRGAYEQYF.

This clonotype occurred many times. The chain employs TRBV3-1 and TRBJ2-5; possibly TRBD2 for D (6 bases). The CDR3 loop spans 17 amino acids. Trimming pared 4 bases from V and 4 bases from J, leaving 22 bases between. From germline, CDR1 is LGHDT and CDR2 YNNKEL (reference sequence). The CDR3, as DNA: TGTGCCAGCAGCCCCGCGAGAAGACTAGGCGCAGGAGAGACCCAGTACTTC. This gives the protein CASSPARRLGAGETQYF.

This clonotype was recorded at least ten times. DNA of the CDR3: TGTGCCAGCTCACCGAGACGTACCCCAGATACGCAGTATTTT. Protein: CASSPRRTPDTQYF. The chain joins TRBV18 to TRBJ2-3, with D uncertain. The V end was cut by 3 bases, the J end by 4 bases, with 11 bases between. CDR1 is KGHSH, CDR2 LQKENI, per germline. The CDR3 has 14 residues.

This clonotype was found many times. The chain links TRBV19 to TRBJ1-4; TRBD1 might be the D (5 bases). V lost 7 bases, J lost 2 bases, and 17 bases lay in between. Germline CDR1 is LNHDA and CDR2 is SQIVND (reference sequence). This CDR3 is 16 amino acids long. CDR3 DNA sequence: TGTGCCAGTATGGGGGGACCACGCACGACTAATGAAAAACTGTTTTTT. Translating it yields CASMGGPRTTNEKLFF. Complete variable domain (other parts from reference TRBV19 and TRBJ1-4): DGGITQSPKYLFRKEGQNVTLSCEQNLNHDAMYWYRQDPGQGLRLIYYSQIVNDFQKGDIAEGYSVSREKKESFPLTVTSAQKNPTAFYLCASMGGPRTTNEKLFFGSGTQLSVL.